A single sample gave rise to the 26 T cell receptor beta chains below, sequenced in a study of preoperative IRX-2 immunotherapy in early breast cancer. Treatment defined: preoperative locoregional IRX-2 cytokine immunotherapy. Repertoires were generated with immunoSEQ multiplex PCR, while TCRdb's copy carries only in-frame clones and drops some. The sample lists 28,000 or so clones; around 87% were seen once. This material was collected from a patient treated with IRX-2 immunotherapy. The receptors were gathered from a human donor with breast cancer.

CDR3 amino acids: CASSLRDSYNEQFF. The CDR3 coding sequence is TGTGCCAGCAGTTTGCGGGACTCCTACAATGAGCAGTTCTTC. The chain combines TRBV6-6 with TRBJ2-1; D is perhaps TRBD2 (6 bases). Germline V gives CDR1 MNHNY, CDR2 SVGAGI (reference sequence). The CDR3 spans 14 residues. The V gene lost 4 bases and the J gene lost 0 bases, with 7 bases spanning the gap.

V usage is TRBV2 and J usage is TRBJ2-1, with 8 bases identical to TRBD2. Germline assignment: CDR1 SNHLY and CDR2 FYNNEI. This CDR3 is 15 amino acids long. The ends lost 1 base at V and 10 bases at J; junction bases unmatched: 9. CDR3 DNA: TGTGCCAGCAGTGAAGTCCCGGGGGGGGCAGGGGAGCAGTTCTTC. It encodes CASSEVPGGAGEQFF.

The chain links TRBV18 to TRBJ1-2, with D perhaps matching TRBD1 (6 bases). Germline V CDR1 and CDR2: KGHSH, LQKENI. CDR3 length equals 16 residues. Trimming removed 1 base from V and 4 bases from J, with 16 bases in between. Here the CDR3 reads CASSPRSQGLGYGYTF. The CDR3 nucleotides read TGTGCCAGCTCACCACGATCACAGGGATTGGGCTATGGCTACACCTTC.

With respect to this clone: Other DNA sequences from this sample encode an identical CDR3 as well. This chain links TRBV29-1 with TRBJ1-1, with 8 bases lining up with TRBD1. This CDR3 spans 12 amino acids. Germline values: CDR1 SQVTM, CDR2 ANQGSEA. V dropped 7 bases and J dropped 0; count of bases not matched to a gene: 1. CDR3 amino acids: CSGTGMNTEAFF. In DNA, the CDR3 is TGCAGCGGGACAGGGATGAACACTGAAGCTTTCTTT. Complete variable domain (other parts from reference TRBV29-1 and TRBJ1-1): SAVISQKPSRDICQRGTSLTIQCQVDSQVTMMFWYRQQPGQSLTLIATANQGSEATYESGFVIDKFPISRPNLTFSTLTVSNMSPEDSSIYLCSGTGMNTEAFFGQGTRLTVV.

Here the CDR3 DNA reads TGTGCCAGCAGCTTGGATAGCGGGAGGGCCACAGATACGCAGTATTTT. This translates into CASSLDSGRATDTQYF. The chain recombines TRBV5-6 with TRBJ2-3; 11 bases map to TRBD2. The CDR3 has 16 residues. The ends lost 0 bases at V and 2 bases at J; junction bases unmatched: 2. CDR1 SGHDT and CDR2 YYEEEE come from the germline V gene. The full variable domain, completed using reference TRBV5-6 and TRBJ2-3, is DAGVTQSPTHLIKTRGQQVTLRCSPKSGHDTVSWYQQALGQGPQFIFQYYEEEERQRGNFPDRFSGHQFPNYSSELNVNALLLGDSALYLCASSLDSGRATDTQYFGPGTRLTVL.

This clone was picked up one time. The chain combines TRBV10-1 with TRBJ2-2, with TRBD1 matching over 7 bases. CDR1 is WNHNN, CDR2 SYGVQD, per germline (reference sequence). This CDR3 region has 17 residues. After removal of 4 bases from V and 3 bases from J, the junction contained 11 bases not matched to a gene. CDR3 protein: CASSAPIDRADTGELFF. The CDR3 nucleotides are TGCGCCAGCAGTGCCCCCATCGACAGGGCCGACACCGGGGAGCTGTTTTTT.

This chain connects TRBV12-5 to TRBJ2-5; no firm D call. TRBJ2-7 explains the end of the DNA better; the J call may be wrong. From germline, CDR1 is LGHNT and CDR2 FRNRAP. The CDR3 totals 11 residues. Here the CDR3 reads CASALKHEQYF. The DNA for the CDR3 is TGTGCTAGTGCCCTAAAGCACGAGCAGTACTTC.

V is TRBV25-1 and J is TRBJ1-1; D gene uncertain. Germline lookup yields CDR1 MGHDK and CDR2 SYGVNS. The CDR3 runs to 14 residues. V was shortened by 0 bases and J by 6 bases, with 11 bases between the two germline ends. The DNA of the CDR3 is TGTGCCAGCAGTGAATATGGAGCTTGGGCTGAAGCTTTCTTT. Its protein product is CASSEYGAWAEAFF.

The gene calls are TRBV7-2 and TRBJ2-2, with unresolved D. Trimming left V 1 base short and J 0 bases short, with 6 bases between. The CDR3 consists of 15 residues. Germline V gene sequence: CDR1 SGHTA, CDR2 FQGNSA. CDR3 sequence: CASSLVGSNTGELFF. The CDR3, as DNA: TGTGCCAGCAGCTTAGTAGGCTCGAACACCGGGGAGCTGTTTTTT. The full variable domain, in which reference TRBV7-2 and TRBJ2-2 provide the parts outside the CDR3, is GAGVSQSPSNKVTEKGKDVELRCDPISGHTALYWYRQSLGQGLEFLIYFQGNSAPDKSGLPSDRFSAERTGGSVSTLTIQRTQQEDSAVYLCASSLVGSNTGELFFGEGSRLTVL.

V gene TRBV5-1 combines with J gene TRBJ1-1, with 9 bases that match TRBD1. Trimming removed 4 bases from V and 11 bases from J; junction bases left unmatched: 9. This CDR3 is built from 13 residues. The V gene's germline CDR1 is SGHRS and CDR2 YFSETQ. CDR3 region: CASSVYRGRGAFF. DNA for the CDR3: TGCGCCAGCAGCGTATACAGGGGGCGCGGCGCTTTCTTT.

This chain joins TRBV7-9 and TRBJ2-3; TRBD1 might be the D (5 bases). The germline gives CDR1 SEHNR, CDR2 FQNEAQ (reference sequence). CDR3 length: 12 residues. Trimming stripped 1 base from V and 10 bases from J, with 9 bases between. CDR3 nucleotide sequence: TGTGCCAGCAGCTTAGGCAGGGTTTCGCAGTATTTT. It translates to CASSLGRVSQYF.

This sequence joins TRBV30 and TRBJ1-5; perhaps TRBD1 as D (5 bases). The ends were cut back, 6 bases at V and 1 base at J, with 13 bases in the middle. CDR3 length equals 14 residues. CDR1 and CDR2 (germline): GTSNPN, SVGIG (reference sequence). The CDR3 loop is CACNGGGSNQPQHF. DNA for the CDR3: TGTGCCTGCAACGGGGGGGGGAGCAATCAGCCCCAGCATTTT.

Written as DNA, the CDR3 is TGCGCCAGCAGCCAAGAGGTCGAGACAGGACACGAAAAACTGTTTTTT. It specifies CASSQEVETGHEKLFF. The chain is built from TRBV4-3 and TRBJ1-4, with D tentatively TRBD1 (6 bases). The V end was cut by 0 bases, the J end by 8 bases, with 16 bases between. Germline CDR1 reads LGHNA; CDR2 reads YSLEER. CDR3 length equals 16 residues.

This chain joins TRBV10-1 and TRBJ2-7; 10 bases are a match to TRBD2. CDR3 length: 14 residues. V lost 6 bases, J lost 0 bases, and 2 bases stayed unmatched. From germline, CDR1 is WNHNN and CDR2 SYGVQD (reference sequence). The CDR3 reads CASRSSGSSYEQYF. DNA for the CDR3: TGCGCCAGCAGGTCTAGCGGGAGCTCCTACGAGCAGTACTTC.

This clone was observed a handful of times. The V and J genes are TRBV30 and TRBJ1-1; TRBD1 matches 9 bases. This CDR3 region has 12 residues. Germline V gene data show CDR1 as GTSNPN and CDR2 as SVGIG (reference sequence). After removal of 7 bases from V and 1 base from J, the junction contained 1 base not matched to a gene. This CDR3 reads CASDRGNTEAFF. CDR3 sequence (DNA): TGTGCCTCGGACAGGGGGAACACTGAAGCTTTCTTT.

The gene calls are TRBV7-2 and TRBJ2-1; 14 bases match TRBD2. Germline CDR1 is SGHTA and CDR2 is FQGNSA. The CDR3 sequence is 15 residues long. V lost 1 base and J lost 9; bases outside the gene matches: 2. CDR3 amino acids: CASSLGLAGGLEQFF. The CDR3 DNA is TGTGCCAGCAGCTTAGGACTAGCGGGGGGGCTTGAGCAGTTCTTC.

The J gene is TRBJ2-2, the V gene TRBV4-1; TRBD1 is a possible D gene (6 bases). Germline loops: CDR1 MGHRA, CDR2 YSYEKL. The V end was cut by 2 bases, the J end by 2 bases, with 12 bases between. There are 16 residues in the CDR3. CDR3: CASSQMQGKNTGELFF. CDR3 DNA: TGCGCCAGCAGCCAAATGCAGGGGAAAAACACCGGGGAGCTGTTTTTT.

The V gene is TRBV27, the J gene TRBJ2-3; 12 bases match TRBD2. The CDR3 length is 15 residues. Trimming took 2 bases from V and 10 from J; bases not matched to a gene: 7. The germline gives CDR1 MNHEY, CDR2 SMNVEV (reference sequence). The CDR3 DNA reads TGTGCCAGCAGTTTAAGGACTAGCGGGATGTCCCCGCAGTATTTT. Translation gives CASSLRTSGMSPQYF.

This clone has a handful of counts. The V and J genes are TRBV14 and TRBJ2-1; possibly TRBD1 for D (7 bases). CDR3 length equals 15 residues. V lost 0 bases and J lost 6, with 12 bases in between. CDR1 is SGHDN and CDR2 is FVKESK in the germline V gene. CDR3 bases: TGTGCCAGCAGCCAAGACAGGGGGGTTGGCAATGAGCAGTTCTTC. Translating gives CASSQDRGVGNEQFF.

The chain carries TRBV29-1 and TRBJ2-2; TRBD1 might be the D (7 bases). Trimming left V 4 bases short and J 5 bases short, with 17 bases between. This CDR3 is built from 15 residues. In germline, CDR1 is SQVTM, CDR2 ANQGSEA. The CDR3 DNA reads TGCAGCGTTGTGGTACAGGGGAGGTTAACCGGGGAGCTGTTTTTT. It yields the protein CSVVVQGRLTGELFF.

V gene TRBV18 combines with J gene TRBJ1-2; perhaps TRBD1 as D (5 bases). This CDR3 is built from 13 residues. CDR1 and CDR2 from the germline V gene are KGHSH and LQKENI. Trimming left V 3 bases short and J 2 bases short, with 7 bases between. CDR3 DNA sequence: TGTGCCAGCTCACCGAGGACAAACTATGGCTACACCTTC. Translation: CASSPRTNYGYTF.

The genes are TRBV30 and TRBJ1-3; perhaps TRBD1 as D (6 bases). The CDR3 is made up of 15 amino acids. Germline loops: CDR1 GTSNPN, CDR2 SVGIG (reference sequence). Between the trimmed V and J ends, which lost 2 bases and 1 base, there was a span of 12 bases. The CDR3 loop reads CAWSFSTGSGNTIYF. In DNA form, the CDR3 reads TGTGCCTGGAGTTTCTCGACAGGTTCTGGAAACACCATATATTTT.

The chain uses TRBV5-1 and TRBJ2-7, with 7 bases aligning to TRBD1. The germline V gene encodes CDR1 SGHRS and CDR2 YFSETQ. The CDR3 is made up of 16 amino acids. V dropped 0 bases and J dropped 3; count of bases not matched to a gene: 9. The CDR3 loop reads CASSLGGDRVIYEQYF. CDR3 sequence (DNA): TGCGCCAGCAGCTTGGGGGGCGACAGGGTAATCTACGAGCAGTACTTC.

The chain joins TRBV6-6 to TRBJ2-1; 9 bases fit TRBD1. With 2 bases clipped from V and 2 bases from J, the junction kept 4 bases outside the gene matches. Per germline, CDR1 MNHNY and CDR2 SVGAGI (reference sequence). This CDR3 is built from 16 residues. The CDR3 here is CASSYATGGAYNEQFF. The CDR3 DNA sequence: TGTGCCAGCAGTTACGCGACAGGGGGAGCCTACAATGAGCAGTTCTTC.

The chain recombines TRBV7-9 with TRBJ2-2; D is unresolved. V dropped 9 bases and J dropped 8 bases, with 4 bases sitting between them. CDR1 is SEHNR and CDR2 is FQNEAQ in the germline V gene (reference sequence). The CDR3 is 9 amino acids. This CDR3 reads CASSGELFF. In DNA, the CDR3 is TGTGCCAGTTCGGGGGAGCTGTTTTTT.

The chain recombines TRBV28 with TRBJ1-1; no reliable D call. The CDR3 contains 12 residues. V lost 5 bases, J lost 4 bases, and 8 bases lay in between. CDR1 is MDHEN, CDR2 SYDVKM, per germline. This chain's CDR3 is CASSTVSTEAFF. As DNA, the CDR3 is TGTGCCAGCAGTACAGTAAGCACTGAAGCTTTCTTT. The whole variable domain, filled in from reference TRBV28 and TRBJ1-1, reads DVKVTQSSRYLVKRTGEKVFLECVQDMDHENMFWYRQDPGLGLRLIYFSYDVKMKEKGDIPEGYSVSREKKERFSLILESASTNQTSMYLCASSTVSTEAFFGQGTRLTVV.